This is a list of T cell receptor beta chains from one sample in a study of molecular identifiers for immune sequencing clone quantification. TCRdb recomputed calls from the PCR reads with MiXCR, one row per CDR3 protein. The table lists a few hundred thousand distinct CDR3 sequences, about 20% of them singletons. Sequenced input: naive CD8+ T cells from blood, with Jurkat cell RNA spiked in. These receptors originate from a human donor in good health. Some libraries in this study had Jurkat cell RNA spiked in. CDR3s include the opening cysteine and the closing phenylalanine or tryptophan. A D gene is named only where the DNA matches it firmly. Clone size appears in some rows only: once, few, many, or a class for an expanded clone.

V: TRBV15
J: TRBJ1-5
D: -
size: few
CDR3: CATSRFGENQPQHF
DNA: TGTGCCACCAGCAGATTTGGGGAGAATCAGCCCCAGCATTTT

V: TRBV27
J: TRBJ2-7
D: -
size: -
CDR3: CASSRGENSYEQYF
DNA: TGTGCCAGCAGTAGGGGGGAAAACTCCTACGAGCAGTACTTC

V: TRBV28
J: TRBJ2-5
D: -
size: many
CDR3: CASSLGWGQDQETQYF
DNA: TGTGCCAGCAGTTTAGGTTGGGGGCAGGACCAAGAGACCCAGTACTTC

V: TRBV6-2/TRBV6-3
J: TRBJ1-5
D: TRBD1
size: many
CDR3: CASSSTGEGQPQHF
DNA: TGTGCCAGCAGTTCCACAGGGGAAGGTCAGCCCCAGCATTTT

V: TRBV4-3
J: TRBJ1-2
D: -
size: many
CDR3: CASSQARAAYGYTF
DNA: TGCGCCAGCAGCCAAGCCAGGGCCGCCTATGGCTACACCTTC

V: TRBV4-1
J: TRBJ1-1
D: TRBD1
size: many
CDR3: CASSPQGPTEAFF
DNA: TGCGCCAGCAGCCCACAGGGGCCAACCGAAGCTTTCTTT

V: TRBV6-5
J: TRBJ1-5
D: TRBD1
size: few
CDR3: CASSYRQGLVHSNQPQHF
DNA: TGTGCCAGCAGTTACAGACAGGGGCTAGTTCATAGCAATCAGCCCCAGCATTTT

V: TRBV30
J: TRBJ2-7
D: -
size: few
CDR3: CAWRDPALKQYF
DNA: TGTGCCTGGAGGGACCCCGCCCTCAAGCAGTACTTC

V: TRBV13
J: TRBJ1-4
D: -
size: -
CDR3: CASSLGTAFRATNEKLFF
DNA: TGTGCCAGCAGCTTAGGAACCGCGTTCAGAGCAACTAATGAAAAACTATTTTTT

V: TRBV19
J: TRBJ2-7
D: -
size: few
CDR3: CASNGPADEQYF
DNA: TGTGCCAGTAATGGGCCAGCAGACGAGCAGTACTTC

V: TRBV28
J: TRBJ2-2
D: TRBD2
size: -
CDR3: CASSFRTSGRPGENTGELFF
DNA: TGTGCCAGCAGTTTTCGTACTAGCGGGAGGCCCGGCGAAAACACCGGGGAGCTGTTTTTT

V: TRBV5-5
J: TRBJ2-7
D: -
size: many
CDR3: CASISELISSYEQYF
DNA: TGTGCCAGCATCAGCGAGCTGATCAGCTCCTACGAGCAGTACTTC

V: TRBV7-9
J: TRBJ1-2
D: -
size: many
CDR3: CASSAAGAHYGYTF
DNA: TGTGCCAGCAGCGCGGCAGGGGCCCATTATGGCTACACCTTC

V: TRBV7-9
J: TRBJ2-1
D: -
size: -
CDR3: CVSSRLVNEQFF
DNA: TGTGTCAGCAGCCGACTAGTTAATGAGCAGTTCTTC

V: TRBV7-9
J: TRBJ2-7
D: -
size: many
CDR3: CASSSSTGSDEQYF
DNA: TGTGCCAGCAGCTCATCTACAGGGTCCGACGAGCAGTACTTC

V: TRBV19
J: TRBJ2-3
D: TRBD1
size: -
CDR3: CASSGTGFTDTQYF
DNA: TGTGCCAGTAGCGGGACAGGTTTCACAGATACGCAGTATTTT

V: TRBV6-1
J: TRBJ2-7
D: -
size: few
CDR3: CASSESAGLFLYEQYF
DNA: TGTGCCAGCAGCGAAAGCGCAGGGCTATTTCTCTACGAGCAGTACTTC

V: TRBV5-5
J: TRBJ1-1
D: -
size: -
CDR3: CASSLDTVYTEAFF
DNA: TGTGCCAGCAGCTTAGATACAGTTTACACTGAAGCTTTCTTT

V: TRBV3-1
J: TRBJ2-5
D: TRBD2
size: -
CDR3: CASSPRASGGPKETQYF
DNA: TGTGCCAGCAGCCCGAGGGCCAGCGGGGGGCCGAAAGAGACCCAGTACTTC

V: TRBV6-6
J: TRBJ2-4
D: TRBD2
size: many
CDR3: CASSPTGLAGVVAKNIQYF
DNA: TGTGCCAGCAGCCCAACCGGACTAGCGGGGGTCGTAGCCAAAAACATTCAGTACTTC

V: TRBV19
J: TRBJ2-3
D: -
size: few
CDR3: CASSHVSTDTQYF
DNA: TGTGCCAGTAGCCACGTTAGCACAGATACGCAGTATTTT

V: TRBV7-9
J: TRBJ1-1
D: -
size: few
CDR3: CASSPGVAAPEAFF
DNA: TGTGCCAGCAGCCCTGGGGTCGCAGCCCCTGAAGCTTTCTTT

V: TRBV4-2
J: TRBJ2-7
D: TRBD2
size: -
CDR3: CASSPQGLAGAYEQYF
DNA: TGTGCCAGCAGCCCACAGGGACTAGCGGGAGCGTACGAGCAGTACTTC

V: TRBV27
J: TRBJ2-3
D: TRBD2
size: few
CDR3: CASSPFGGEGTDTQYF
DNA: TGTGCCAGCAGTCCCTTTGGGGGGGAGGGCACAGATACGCAGTATTTT

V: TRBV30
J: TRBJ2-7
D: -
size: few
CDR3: CAWSRPRDHSYEQYF
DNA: TGTGCCTGGAGCCGGCCCCGGGACCACTCCTACGAGCAGTACTTC

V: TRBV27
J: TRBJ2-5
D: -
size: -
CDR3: CASSSGLRLETQYF
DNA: TGTGCCAGCAGTTCGGGACTTCGCTTGGAGACCCAGTACTTC

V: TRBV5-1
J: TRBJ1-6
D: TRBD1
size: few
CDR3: CASSLGGKDRVNSPLHF
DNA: TGCGCCAGCAGCTTGGGAGGAAAGGACAGGGTTAATTCACCCCTCCACTTT

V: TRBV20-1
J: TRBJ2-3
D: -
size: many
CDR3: CSATYTDTQYF
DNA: TGCAGTGCGACCTACACAGATACGCAGTATTTT

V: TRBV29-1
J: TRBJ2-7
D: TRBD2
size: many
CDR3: CSAGGTSRGGEQYF
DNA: TGCAGCGCTGGAGGGACTAGTCGGGGGGGCGAGCAGTACTTC